These T cell receptor beta chains were read from a single sample in a study of monozygotic twins with cystic fibrosis. Sequencing used immunoSEQ multiplex PCR; TCRdb keeps in-frame clones, though not all of them. There are some 35,000 clones in the sample; approximately 72% occur only once, and 0.78% lies in the top ten. Sample: blood. The receptors shown here come from a girl between 10 and 17 years old with cystic fibrosis. CDR3s include the opening cysteine and the closing phenylalanine or tryptophan. A D gene is named only where the DNA matches it firmly. A row's size may be missing; if present it is once, few, many or a size class.

>NA|NA|TRBJ1-1|TRBV7-9
CASSLAPDTEAFF
TGTGCCAGCAGCTTAGCCCCCGACACTGAAGCTTTCTTT
>TRBD1|NA|TRBJ2-3|TRBV2
CASSRGQGATDTQYF
TGTGCCAGCAGTCGCGGACAGGGGGCGACAGATACGCAGTATTTT
>NA|NA|TRBJ1-5|TRBV6-5
CASSLDSNQPQHF
TGTGCCAGCAGTTTGGACAGCAATCAGCCCCAGCATTTT
>NA|NA|TRBJ1-5|TRBV2
CASSGMGGNQPQHF
TGTGCCAGCAGTGGGATGGGTGGAAATCAGCCCCAGCATTTT
>NA|NA|TRBJ2-6|TRBV7-2
CASSLVGGSGANVLTF
TGTGCCAGCAGCTTAGTAGGGGGGTCTGGGGCCAACGTCCTGACTTTC
>NA|NA|TRBJ1-2|TRBV30
CAWSMPVFGYTF
TGTGCCTGGAGTATGCCGGTCTTTGGCTACACCTTC
>NA|NA|TRBJ1-1|TRBV4-3
CASSQDFNTLGFAFF
TGCGCCAGCAGCCAAGATTTCAACACATTGGGGTTCGCTTTCTTT
>TRBD1|NA|TRBJ1-2|TRBV7-9
CASSLVGTDPNYGYTF
TGTGCCAGCAGCTTAGTGGGGACAGATCCTAACTATGGCTACACCTTC
>TRBD1|few|TRBJ2-7|TRBV4-2
CASSQVSQGNEQYF
TGTGCCAGCAGCCAAGTCTCACAGGGGAACGAGCAGTACTTC
>TRBD1|NA|TRBJ2-2|TRBV9
CASRTGSAGELFF
TGTGCCAGCAGGACAGGGTCTGCCGGGGAGCTGTTTTTT